These 11 T cell receptor beta chains were sequenced from one sample in a study of spatial heterogeneity in lung cancer. Time point meaning: sample taken at primary tumor resection. In each case, whole RNA from tumor, nontumor lung or frozen PBMC was sequenced unsorted. A single record per CDR3 protein comes from TCRdb applying MiXCR to the 5' RACE reads. The sample holds under 4,500 distinct CDR3 sequences, roughly 24% seen once. The input for sequencing was normal lung tissue next to the tumor, taken at surgery. These receptors came from a male donor with early-stage non-small cell lung cancer.

This clonotype ranks as medium-sized (0.01 to 0.1%). The rearrangement uses TRBV6-6 and TRBJ1-4; 8 nucleotides match TRBD1. The CDR3 covers 16 residues. The V gene end was trimmed by 5 bases and the J gene end by 5 bases; junction bases not matched to a gene: 10. Germline V CDR1 and CDR2: MNHNY, SVGAGI (reference sequence). CDR3 loop: CASSQLGRTGNEKLFF. CDR3 nucleotide sequence: TGTGCCAGCAGTCAATTGGGTCGGACAGGGAATGAAAAACTGTTTTTT.

Ten or more counts support this clonotype. V gene TRBV6-6 combines with J gene TRBJ1-5, with D possibly TRBD1 on 6 matching bases. The CDR3 extends over 18 amino acids. V was clipped by 10 bases and J by 9 bases, with 34 bases between them. Per germline, CDR1 MNHNY and CDR2 SVGAGI (reference sequence). CDR3 in DNA: TGTGCCACCCGAGCCGGGCAACAGGGAATTGCAGTTGGGTGGCCCCAGCATTTT. It is translated as CATRAGQQGIAVGWPQHF.

By sample fraction, this clonotype is medium-sized (0.01 to 0.1%). The CDR3 loop is CASSLGLAGGASDEQFF. Written as DNA, the CDR3 is TGTGCCAGCAGCTTGGGACTAGCGGGAGGGGCCAGTGATGAGCAGTTCTTC. The V and J genes are TRBV7-8 and TRBJ2-1; 16 bases are a match to TRBD2. The CDR3 covers 17 residues. V was pared by 3 bases and J by 8 bases, with 7 bases of the junction left unmatched. Germline V gene lookup returns CDR1 SGHVS and CDR2 FQNEAQ.

This clonotype is labeled medium-sized (0.01 to 0.1%). The rearrangement joins TRBV20-1 to TRBJ2-3; TRBD2 matches at 14 bases. Germline CDR1 reads DFQATT; CDR2 reads SNEGSKA (reference sequence). V was pared by 0 bases and J by 5 bases, with 13 bases of the junction left unmatched. The CDR3 runs to 19 residues. The CDR3 sequence: CSARDFFGLAGGLVDTQYF. The CDR3 DNA follows: TGCAGTGCTAGAGATTTTTTTGGACTAGCGGGGGGATTGGTAGATACGCAGTATTTT.

This clonotype counts as medium-sized (0.01 to 0.1%). The gene calls are TRBV5-1 and TRBJ1-6; D is possibly TRBD1 (5 bases). This CDR3 has 15 residues. The germline CDR1 and CDR2 sequences are SGHRS and YFSETQ. V lost 3 bases and J lost 8, with 15 bases in between. CDR3 nucleotides: TGCGCCAGCAGCTCGGGACTTCGGGAGGATTCACCCCTCCACTTT. It codes for CASSSGLREDSPLHF.

The V call is TRBV2, the J call TRBJ2-1; TRBD2 matches at 8 bases. V lost 6 bases and J lost 10; bases outside the gene matches: 14. The CDR3 totals 15 residues. The germline V gene has CDR1 SNHLY and CDR2 FYNNEI. The CDR3 DNA is TGTGCCAGCAGCCCCGTGAGCGGGAGTATCGACGAGCAGTTCTTC. Amino acids: CASSPVSGSIDEQFF.

This clonotype was seen a handful of times. The genes are TRBV15 and TRBJ1-2; D gene ambiguous. There are 13 residues in the CDR3. The germline V gene encodes CDR1 LNHNV and CDR2 YYDKDF (reference sequence). The V end was cut by 3 bases, the J end by 6 bases, with 11 bases between. CDR3 in amino acids: CATSRKGVDGYTF. The CDR3 DNA reads TGTGCCACCAGCAGGAAGGGAGTGGATGGCTACACCTTC.

This clonotype was picked up many times. The V and J genes are TRBV28 and TRBJ2-1, with D possibly called TRBD1 or TRBD2 (5 bases each). Germline lookup yields CDR1 MDHEN and CDR2 SYDVKM. V was shortened by 2 bases and J by 5 bases, with 19 bases between the two germline ends. This CDR3 contains 17 residues. CDR3 region: CASSLGSGFGADNEQFF. CDR3 bases: TGTGCCAGCAGTTTAGGATCAGGGTTCGGGGCGGACAATGAGCAGTTCTTC.

By share, this clonotype counts as medium-sized. The chain carries TRBV29-1 and TRBJ2-3, with D uncertain. This CDR3 has 12 amino acids. The V gene lost 6 bases and the J gene lost 2 bases, with 9 bases spanning the gap. Germline CDR1 SQVTM, CDR2 ANQGSEA. The CDR3 protein is CSVQVYTDTQYF. CDR3 DNA: TGCAGCGTCCAGGTCTACACAGATACGCAGTATTTT.

Within the sample, this clonotype is medium-sized. The chain employs TRBV12-3 or TRBV12-4 and TRBJ1-1, with D perhaps TRBD1 (6 bases). The CDR3 contains 17 residues. V was trimmed by 6 bases and J by 5 bases, leaving 25 bases between them. The CDR3 coding sequence is TGTGCCAGCAGCCTGGAACAGGGCCGACTACGGAGAACTGAAGCTTTCTTT. The encoded protein is CASSLEQGRLRRTEAFF.

This clonotype counts as medium-sized (0.01 to 0.1%). The chain uses TRBV6-1 and TRBJ1-5; D is undetermined. This CDR3 is built from 14 residues. Trimming cost V 3 bases and J 5 bases, with 11 bases left between them. Germline-derived CDR1 and CDR2 are MNHNS and SASEGT. The CDR3 region is CASSDLGGYQPQHF. DNA for the CDR3: TGTGCCAGCAGTGACCTAGGCGGATATCAGCCCCAGCATTTT.